A selection of T cell receptor beta chains follows, all from one sample in a study of cytomegalovirus exposure and HLA in healthy donors. Generated by immunoSEQ multiplex PCR, the TCRdb table keeps only in-frame clones and is missing some. The table lists 150,000 to 200,000 clones. The sequenced sample consisted of PBMCs. The receptor set was obtained from a woman between 18 and 29 years old in good health and CMV-seropositive. The CDR3 runs from the conserved cysteine through the conserved F or W. A D gene is named only where the DNA matches it firmly.

V gene,J gene,D gene,CDR3 protein,CDR3 DNA
TRBV11-3,TRBJ2-1,TRBD2,CASSLERGGYNEQFF,TGTGCCAGCAGCCTAGAGCGGGGGGGGTACAATGAGCAGTTCTTC
TRBV20-1,TRBJ1-4,-,CSAYNEKLFF,TGCAGTGCTTATAATGAAAAACTGTTTTTT
TRBV6-5,TRBJ2-4,TRBD1,CASSTQQGLSQYF,TGTGCCAGCAGTACCCAACAGGGGCTGTCCCAGTACTTC
TRBV30,TRBJ2-2,TRBD1,CASYRGGSRANTGELFF,TGTGCCTCTTACAGGGGCGGCTCGAGAGCAAACACCGGGGAGCTGTTTTTT
TRBV29-1,TRBJ2-1,TRBD1,CSVSPGTGGRDEQFF,TGCAGCGTTTCCCCCGGGACAGGGGGCCGCGATGAGCAGTTCTTC
TRBV5-6,TRBJ2-3,-,CASGPGLRTDTQYF,TGTGCCAGCGGCCCGGGACTTCGCACAGATACGCAGTATTTT
TRBV19,TRBJ2-6,TRBD2,CASSRLPGTGGLAGSSGANVLTF,TGTGCCAGTAGCCGACTACCCGGGACAGGAGGACTAGCGGGGTCCTCTGGGGCCAACGTCCTGACTTTC
TRBV4-1,TRBJ2-1,TRBD2,CASSALGLLAGGYRLANEQFF,TGCGCCAGCAGCGCGCTAGGACTACTAGCGGGAGGCTATCGACTTGCCAATGAGCAGTTCTTC
TRBV9,TRBJ2-1,TRBD1,CASSVDRGRNEQFF,TGTGCCAGCAGCGTTGACAGGGGCCGCAATGAGCAGTTCTTC
TRBV11-3,TRBJ1-1,-,CASSIQANTEAFF,TGTGCCAGCAGCATCCAGGCGAACACTGAAGCTTTCTTT
TRBV27,TRBJ2-7,TRBD2,CASSLSGGSYSYEQYF,TGTGCCAGCAGTTTATCCGGCGGGAGCTACTCCTACGAGCAGTACTTC
TRBV7-9,TRBJ2-3,-,CASSLPPGDTQYF,TGTGCCAGCAGCTTACCCCCGGGGGATACGCAGTATTTT
TRBV7-6,TRBJ2-1,TRBD2,CASSLEGTSGGGEQFF,TGTGCCAGCAGCTTAGAGGGGACTAGCGGGGGAGGTGAGCAGTTCTTC
TRBV5-1,TRBJ1-2,TRBD1,CASSWGDRDAYGYTF,TGCGCCAGCAGCTGGGGGGACAGGGACGCCTATGGCTACACCTTC
TRBV21-1,TRBJ1-2,-,CASSKKIHPRDTHYGYTF,TGTGCCAGCAGCAAGAAGATCCATCCCAGGGACACACACTATGGCTACACCTTC
TRBV2,TRBJ2-5,TRBD2,CASSVPSVSGGARETQYF,TGTGCCAGCAGTGTGCCCAGTGTGAGCGGGGGGGCGAGGGAGACCCAGTACTTC
TRBV7-2,TRBJ2-2,TRBD1,CASSFPGQGMTGELFF,TGTGCCAGCAGCTTTCCGGGACAGGGGATGACCGGGGAGCTGTTTTTT
TRBV29-1,TRBJ2-7,TRBD1,CSAGTGVAEQYF,TGCAGCGCCGGGACAGGGGTAGCCGAGCAGTACTTC
TRBV4-1,TRBJ2-5,TRBD2,CASSRDALGASGGKETQYF,TGCGCCAGCAGCCGAGACGCCCTTGGGGCTAGCGGGGGGAAAGAGACCCAGTACTTC
TRBV19,TRBJ2-2,TRBD1,CASSIGTGDGELFF,TGTGCCAGTAGTATCGGGACAGGGGACGGGGAGCTGTTTTTT
TRBV9,TRBJ2-7,TRBD2,CASSVAGGPDEQYF,TGTGCCAGCAGCGTAGCGGGGGGGCCCGACGAGCAGTACTTC
TRBV5-4,TRBJ1-2,TRBD1,CASSLGQGDYGYTF,TGTGCCAGCAGCCTGGGACAGGGGGACTATGGCTACACCTTC
TRBV5-1,TRBJ2-5,TRBD2,CASSIPGLAEETQYF,TGCGCCAGCAGCATACCGGGACTAGCGGAAGAGACCCAGTACTTC
TRBV5-8,TRBJ2-5,TRBD2,CASSTGLAGRQETQYF,TGTGCCAGCAGCACAGGACTAGCGGGGAGACAAGAGACCCAGTACTTC
TRBV5-4,TRBJ2-4,-,CASSRGGDKNIQYF,TGTGCCAGCAGCAGGGGGGGAGACAAAAACATTCAGTACTTC
TRBV27,TRBJ1-1,-,CASSSYRVGEAFF,TGTGCCAGCAGTTCATACAGGGTTGGTGAAGCTTTCTTT
TRBV30,TRBJ1-5,TRBD1,CAWSGMRTGRWGVGQPQHF,TGTGCCTGGAGTGGGATGAGGACAGGAAGGTGGGGTGTTGGTCAGCCCCAGCATTTT
TRBV10-3,TRBJ1-4,TRBD1,CAIRGQGSEKLFF,TGTGCCATCAGGGGACAGGGGAGTGAAAAACTGTTTTTT
TRBV6-4,TRBJ2-1,TRBD2,CASSRGGSYNEQFF,TGTGCCAGCAGTCGGGGGGGCTCCTACAATGAGCAGTTCTTC
TRBV15,TRBJ2-7,TRBD1,CATRWDRGSYEQYF,TGTGCCACCCGGTGGGACAGGGGCTCCTACGAGCAGTACTTC
TRBV7-6,TRBJ1-3,-,CASSWGDTIYF,TGTGCCAGCAGCTGGGGGGACACCATATATTTT
TRBV2,TRBJ1-5,-,CASSERRNNQPQHF,TGTGCCAGCAGTGAAAGGAGGAACAATCAGCCCCAGCATTTT
TRBV28,TRBJ1-5,TRBD1,CASSAADRGFNQPQHF,TGTGCCAGCAGTGCGGCGGACAGGGGGTTCAATCAGCCCCAGCATTTT
TRBV27,TRBJ2-1,TRBD2,CASRDFSGAYNEQFF,TGTGCCAGCAGGGACTTTAGCGGGGCCTACAATGAGCAGTTCTTC
TRBV5-1,TRBJ2-5,TRBD1,CASSPGGSGQETQYF,TGCGCCAGCAGCCCAGGGGGTAGTGGGCAAGAGACCCAGTACTTC
TRBV10-2,TRBJ2-1,TRBD2,CASRRTSGRPTDYNEQFF,TGCGCCAGCAGAAGGACTAGCGGGAGGCCTACCGACTACAATGAGCAGTTCTTC
TRBV2,TRBJ2-1,-,CASSLTRINEQFF,TGTGCCAGCAGTCTTACTAGGATAAATGAGCAGTTCTTC
TRBV14,TRBJ2-5,-,CASSQDRSVQYF,TGTGCCAGCAGCCAAGATCGGTCGGTCCAGTACTTC
TRBV5-1,TRBJ2-7,-,CASSLAAGTDSYEQYF,TGCGCCAGCAGCTTGGCCGCCGGGACTGACTCCTACGAGCAGTACTTC
TRBV27,TRBJ2-1,TRBD2,CASSLVSGAYNEQFF,TGTGCCAGCAGTTTGGTTAGCGGGGCGTACAATGAGCAGTTCTTC
TRBV5-6,TRBJ1-2,TRBD1,CASSIRDRLSGYTF,TGTGCCAGCAGCATCCGGGACAGGTTGAGCGGCTACACCTTC
TRBV14,TRBJ1-1,TRBD1,CASSPTGTGGYTEAFF,TGTGCCAGCAGCCCAACCGGGACAGGGGGTTACACTGAAGCTTTCTTT
TRBV19,TRBJ2-1,-,CASSIETRSGYNEQFF,TGTGCCAGTAGTATAGAAACTCGGTCAGGTTACAATGAGCAGTTCTTC
TRBV5-6,TRBJ2-2,-,CASSFQGGNRAGELFF,TGTGCCAGCAGCTTCCAGGGGGGAAACAGGGCCGGGGAGCTGTTTTTT
TRBV14,TRBJ1-1,-,CASSQVGGPRKAFF,TGTGCCAGCAGCCAAGTTGGGGGCCCCAGAAAGGCTTTCTTT
TRBV5-1,TRBJ1-1,-,CASSLRQQGTEAFF,TGCGCCAGCAGCTTGAGACAGCAGGGCACTGAAGCTTTCTTT
TRBV5-6,TRBJ2-5,TRBD1,CASSLFQGAWETQYF,TGTGCCAGCAGCTTGTTTCAGGGGGCTTGGGAGACCCAGTACTTC
TRBV6-1,TRBJ2-5,-,CASSELTASLSSGQYF,TGTGCCAGCAGTGAACTGACAGCCTCGCTATCATCGGGCCAGTACTTC
TRBV5-6,TRBJ2-1,TRBD2,CASNPGGARTEQFF,TGTGCCAGCAACCCCGGGGGGGCCCGCACTGAGCAGTTCTTC
TRBV29-1,TRBJ1-2,-,CSVVVGEAYGYTF,TGCAGCGTTGTGGTAGGGGAAGCCTATGGCTACACCTTC
TRBV7-9,TRBJ2-3,-,CASSLGGGSDNTDTQYF,TGTGCCAGCAGCTTAGGGGGGGGCTCGGACAACACAGATACGCAGTATTTT
TRBV5-1,TRBJ1-1,TRBD1,CASSHGQGNTEAFF,TGCGCCAGCAGCCACGGACAGGGGAACACTGAAGCTTTCTTT